This T cell receptor beta chain derives from a study of blood T cell repertoires in COVID-19. This clone turned up a few times. Germline CDR1 reads MNHNY; CDR2 reads SVGAGI (reference sequence). After removal of 2 bases from V and 2 bases from J, the junction contained 2 bases not matched to a gene. The length of the CDR3 is 15 residues. In the authors' methods: Using reference gene primer amplification, nucleated cell counts were estimated. TCRdb's copy holds only in-frame clones and misses some; the assay was immunoSEQ multiplex PCR. D and trimming come from the DNA, and the V and J calls and clone size come from that table. This repertoire shows about 220,000 clones, more than 65% found once; its top ten account for more than 2%.

Sequenced: peripheral blood. The sequence came from a woman aged 55-69 years with acute or convalescent COVID-19. V gene TRBV6-6 combines with J gene TRBJ2-1; TRBD2 aligns across 8 bases. CDR3 protein: CASSYEAGAYNEQFF. Here the CDR3 DNA reads TGTGCCAGCAGTTACGAAGCGGGGGCCTACAATGAGCAGTTCTTC.